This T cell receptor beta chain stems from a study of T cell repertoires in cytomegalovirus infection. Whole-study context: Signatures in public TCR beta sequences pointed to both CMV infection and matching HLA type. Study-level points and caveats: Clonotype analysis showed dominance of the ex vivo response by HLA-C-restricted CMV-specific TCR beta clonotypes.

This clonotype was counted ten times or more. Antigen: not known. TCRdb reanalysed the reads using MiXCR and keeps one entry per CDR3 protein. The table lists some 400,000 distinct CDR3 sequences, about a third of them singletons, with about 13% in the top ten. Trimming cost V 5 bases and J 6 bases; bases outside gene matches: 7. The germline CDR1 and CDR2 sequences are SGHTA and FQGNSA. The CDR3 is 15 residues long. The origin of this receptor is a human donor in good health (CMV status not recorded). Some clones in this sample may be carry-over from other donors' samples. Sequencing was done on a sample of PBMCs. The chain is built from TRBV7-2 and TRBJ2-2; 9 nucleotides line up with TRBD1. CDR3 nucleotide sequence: TGTGCCAGCAGCCCCGGGACAGGGTCCCCCGGGGAGCTGTTTTTT. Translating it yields CASSPGTGSPGELFF.